The 24 T cell receptor beta chains given below trace back to one sample, sequenced in a study of blood T cell repertoires in COVID-19. TCRdb's copy holds only in-frame clones and misses some; the assay was immunoSEQ multiplex PCR. The table records some 250,000 clones, roughly nine tenths of them present only once. Sequences were obtained from peripheral blood. These receptors all stem from a woman younger than 45 with COVID-19, enrolled during active disease.

V gene TRBV2 combines with J gene TRBJ2-3; no firm D call. V was clipped by 2 bases and J by 8 bases, with 11 bases between them. Looked up from germline, CDR1 is SNHLY and CDR2 is FYNNEI. CDR3 length: 13 residues. This chain's CDR3 is CASSEQERVTQYF. CDR3 DNA: TGTGCCAGCAGTGAACAAGAGCGTGTTACGCAGTATTTT.

The V and J genes are TRBV7-9 and TRBJ2-5, with D perhaps TRBD1 (5 bases). V was cut by 2 bases and J by 6 bases, with 10 bases left in between. The CDR3 has 13 residues. The germline gives CDR1 SEHNR, CDR2 FQNEAQ (reference sequence). Written as DNA, the CDR3 is TGTGCCAGCAGCTTATGGGGCGAAAAGACCCAGTACTTC. Protein: CASSLWGEKTQYF.

The CDR3 is CASRSGTGAYEQYF. DNA for the CDR3: TGCGCCAGCCGCTCCGGGACAGGGGCGTACGAGCAGTACTTC. This chain uses TRBV5-1 with TRBJ2-7; 10 nucleotides align to TRBD1. The germline V gene encodes CDR1 SGHRS and CDR2 YFSETQ. Trimming removed 7 bases from V and 4 bases from J; junction bases left unmatched: 8. There are 14 residues in the CDR3.

V usage is TRBV14 and J usage is TRBJ1-1; TRBD1 might be the D (5 bases). This CDR3 contains 19 residues. Between the trimmed V and J ends, which lost 4 bases and 0 bases, there was a span of 24 bases. CDR1 and CDR2 (germline): SGHDN, FVKESK. In DNA, the CDR3 is TGTGCCAGCAGCCGAAAACACGGGGGGTCTTTCGGCATGAACACTGAAGCTTTCTTT. Protein sequence: CASSRKHGGSFGMNTEAFF. The full variable domain, its missing parts supplied by reference TRBV14 and TRBJ1-1, is EAGVTQFPSHSVIEKGQTVTLRCDPISGHDNLYWYRRVMGKEIKFLLHFVKESKQDESGMPNNRFLAERTGGTYSTLKVQPAELEDSGVYFCASSRKHGGSFGMNTEAFFGQGTRLTVV.

This chain joins TRBV5-4 and TRBJ2-3; 7 bases match TRBD1. V was pared by 0 bases and J by 0 bases, with 13 bases of the junction left unmatched. The CDR3 contains 19 residues. Per germline, CDR1 SGHNT and CDR2 YYREEE (reference sequence). The CDR3 sequence is CASSLAGTEIQVSTDTQYF. CDR3 DNA sequence: TGTGCCAGCAGCTTGGCCGGGACAGAGATCCAGGTCAGCACAGATACGCAGTATTTT.

The rearrangement links TRBV7-9 to TRBJ2-1, with 7 bases that match TRBD1. V trimming: 5 bases; J trimming: 6 bases; junction bases outside the gene matches: 7. From germline, CDR1 is SEHNR and CDR2 FQNEAQ (reference sequence). The CDR3 is 14 amino acids. CDR3 region: CASSRRDRFNEQFF. CDR3 DNA sequence: TGTGCCAGCAGCCGACGGGACAGATTCAATGAGCAGTTCTTC.

For the CDR3, the DNA is TGTGCCAGCAGCGGACTGTTAAGGGACAGACAAGAGACCCAGTACTTC. The encoded protein is CASSGLLRDRQETQYF. This rearrangement joins TRBV27 to TRBJ2-5; 7 bases fit TRBD1. The CDR3 extends over 16 amino acids. Germline V gene lookup returns CDR1 MNHEY and CDR2 SMNVEV (reference sequence). V lost 6 bases to trimming and J lost 2 bases; unmatched junction nucleotides: 12.

This chain connects TRBV11-2 to TRBJ2-3; 8 nucleotides agree with TRBD2. Germline CDR1 SGHAT, CDR2 FQNNGV. The CDR3 sequence is 15 residues long. Losses at the gene ends were 5 bases for V and 6 bases for J; bases not matched to a gene: 10. This CDR3 reads CASSLTGGTPDTQYF. The CDR3 nucleotides read TGTGCCAGCAGCCTTACGGGGGGGACGCCGGATACGCAGTATTTT.

The chain couples TRBV6-6 to TRBJ1-5, with a tentative D call TRBD1 (6 bases). The CDR3 consists of 13 residues. Per germline, CDR1 MNHNY and CDR2 SVGAGI (reference sequence). V was clipped by 3 bases and J by 7 bases, with 10 bases between them. CDR3 DNA sequence: TGTGCCAGCAGTTATGGGCAGGGGCAGCCCCAGCATTTT. Its translation: CASSYGQGQPQHF.

This clone came up once. This CDR3 is CASGLADFGDNEQFF. The CDR3 nucleotides read TGTGCTAGTGGTTTGGCAGACTTCGGGGACAATGAGCAGTTCTTC. This chain joins TRBV12-5 and TRBJ2-1; D might be TRBD2 (5 bases). Deletions cut 1 base from V and 5 bases from J, with 12 bases between. The CDR3 extends over 15 amino acids. Germline CDR1 LGHNT, CDR2 FRNRAP.

The CDR3: CASSPTDRSNEQFF. In DNA form, the CDR3 reads TGTGCCAGCAGCCCAACAGACAGGTCCAATGAGCAGTTCTTC. The chain couples TRBV11-3 to TRBJ2-1, with D possibly matching TRBD1 (6 bases). Trimming shortened V by 5 bases and J by 6 bases, and 14 bases separated the two germline ends. The CDR3 contains 14 residues. CDR1 and CDR2 from the germline V gene are SGHNT and YENEEA.

This chain uses TRBV11-2 with TRBJ2-7, with a possible D match to TRBD2 (5 bases). V lost 1 base and J lost 3, with 13 bases in between. The germline CDR1 and CDR2 sequences are SGHAT and FQNNGV. CDR3 length: 15 residues. CDR3 amino acids: CASSLAPQRFYEQYF. The DNA for the CDR3 is TGTGCCAGCAGCTTAGCTCCCCAGCGGTTCTACGAGCAGTACTTC.

The CDR3 sequence: CASSPSGGAQETQYF. CDR3 coding DNA: TGTGCCAGCTCACCAAGCGGGGGGGCACAAGAGACCCAGTACTTC. V usage is TRBV18 and J usage is TRBJ2-5; 10 positions agree with TRBD2. The CDR3 has 15 residues. Per the germline V gene, CDR1 is KGHSH and CDR2 is LQKENI. Unmatched junction bases numbered 2, after V lost 2 bases and J lost 2 bases.

This clone turned up a few times. This chain uses TRBV4-2 with TRBJ1-5; unclear D gene. Germline V gene lookup returns CDR1 LGHNA and CDR2 YNFKEQ. V shed 1 base and J shed 4 bases, with 8 bases lying between them. This CDR3 spans 14 amino acids. The DNA of the CDR3 is TGTGCCAGCAGCCAAGGGGGAGTTAATCAGCCCCAGCATTTT. Translation: CASSQGGVNQPQHF.

Written as DNA, the CDR3 is TGTGCCACCAGTGATTTGGAGACAGGGGGGCGGTATTTT. This gives the protein CATSDLETGGRYF. The chain links TRBV24-1 to TRBJ2-3; 9 bases align to TRBD1. The CDR3 is made up of 13 amino acids. CDR1 and CDR2 from the germline V gene are KGHDR and SFDVKD. Unmatched junction bases numbered 5, after V lost 0 bases and J lost 14 bases.

The rearrangement uses TRBV28 and TRBJ2-7; tentatively, D is TRBD1 (6 bases). This CDR3 region has 13 residues. Germline assignment: CDR1 MDHEN and CDR2 SYDVKM. Trimming shortened V by 6 bases and J by 2 bases, and 11 bases separated the two germline ends. CDR3 nucleotides: TGTGCCAGCAGACCCACAGGGACCTACGAGCAGTACTTC. Amino acid sequence: CASRPTGTYEQYF.

A single count supports this clone. The chain links TRBV29-1 to TRBJ1-3, with D maybe TRBD1 (5 bases). In germline, CDR1 is SQVTM, CDR2 ANQGSEA. Trimming removed 7 bases at V and 0 bases at J, with 10 bases between. This CDR3 is 13 amino acids long. As DNA, the CDR3 is TGCAGCGCGAGGGGATACTCTGGAAACACCATATATTTT. It specifies CSARGYSGNTIYF.

V gene TRBV3-1 (or the pseudogene TRBV3-2) combines with J gene TRBJ1-5; D gene uncertain. The ends were cut back, 1 base at V and 7 bases at J, with 11 bases in the middle. CDR3 length equals 14 residues. Per germline, CDR1 LGHDT and CDR2 YNNKEL (reference sequence). This CDR3 is CASSQGTVKQPQHF. CDR3 bases: TGTGCCAGCAGCCAAGGTACGGTCAAGCAGCCCCAGCATTTT.

The V call is TRBV20-1, the J call TRBJ2-7; 12 bases align to TRBD2. The CDR3 has 15 amino acids. Germline trimming cut 3 bases from V and 2 bases from J; bases unmatched to any gene: 5. Germline CDR1 reads DFQATT; CDR2 reads SNEGSKA (reference sequence). CDR3 bases: TGCAGTGCTAGTTACCTAGCGGGGGGGCCCTACGAGCAGTACTTC. This codes for CSASYLAGGPYEQYF.

The chain uses TRBV7-2 and TRBJ2-5; 8 bases align to TRBD2. The CDR3 is made up of 16 amino acids. CDR1 is SGHTA and CDR2 is FQGNSA in the germline V gene. The junction had 15 bases not matched to a gene; V was cut back by 2 bases and J by 10 bases. CDR3 DNA sequence: TGTGCCAGCAGCTTAAAACGGGGACTAGAGTGGGAAAGCCAGTACTTC. Translation gives CASSLKRGLEWESQYF.

The chain is built from TRBV27 and TRBJ2-3; D ambiguous. This CDR3 contains 13 residues. The V end was cut by 3 bases, the J end by 5 bases, with 9 bases between. Germline CDR1 is MNHEY and CDR2 is SMNVEV (reference sequence). CDR3 bases: TGTGCCAGCAGTTTCCTCCGACAAGATACGCAGTATTTT. Protein product: CASSFLRQDTQYF.

V is TRBV2 and J is TRBJ2-7; 8 nucleotides match TRBD1. V trimming: 5 bases; J trimming: 3 bases; junction bases outside the gene matches: 3. This CDR3 has 13 amino acids. The germline V gene has CDR1 SNHLY and CDR2 FYNNEI. This CDR3 is CASSRTGSYEQYF. In nucleotides, the CDR3 is TGTGCCAGCAGTAGGACAGGGAGCTACGAGCAGTACTTC.

The chain is built from TRBV6-6 and TRBJ2-7; 8 bases align to TRBD1. CDR1 and CDR2 (germline): MNHNY, SVGAGI (reference sequence). With V trimmed by 4 bases and J by 4 bases, 9 bases remained unmatched. The CDR3 is made up of 15 amino acids. CDR3: CASSFAGTGFYEQYF. Written as DNA, the CDR3 is TGTGCCAGCAGTTTTGCCGGGACAGGCTTTTACGAGCAGTACTTC.

This clone has just one count. V usage is TRBV15 and J usage is TRBJ2-1, with 11 bases matching TRBD1. After removal of 5 bases from V and 7 bases from J, the junction contained 16 bases not matched to a gene. Germline assignment: CDR1 LNHNV and CDR2 YYDKDF (reference sequence). The CDR3 runs to 18 residues. As DNA, the CDR3 is TGTGCCACCAGCGGGGGATGGACAGGGGGCTTCATAGGGAATGAGCAGTTCTTC. Translation gives CATSGGWTGGFIGNEQFF.